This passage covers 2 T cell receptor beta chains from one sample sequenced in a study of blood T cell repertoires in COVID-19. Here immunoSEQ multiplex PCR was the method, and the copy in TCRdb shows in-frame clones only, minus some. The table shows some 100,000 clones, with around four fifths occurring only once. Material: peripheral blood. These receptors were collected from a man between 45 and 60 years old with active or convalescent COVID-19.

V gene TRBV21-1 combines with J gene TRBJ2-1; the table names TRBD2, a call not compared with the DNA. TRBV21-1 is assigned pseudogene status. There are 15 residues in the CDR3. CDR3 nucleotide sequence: TGTGCCAGCAGCAAAGAATGGCGGGAGGGGAATGAGCAGTTCTTC. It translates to CASSKEWREGNEQFF.

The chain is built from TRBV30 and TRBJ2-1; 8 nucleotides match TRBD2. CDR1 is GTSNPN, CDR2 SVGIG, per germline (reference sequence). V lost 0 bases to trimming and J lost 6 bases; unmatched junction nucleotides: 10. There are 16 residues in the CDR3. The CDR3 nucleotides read TGTGCCTGGAGTGTACGGGGGGGTTCCTACTTCAATGAGCAGTTCTTC. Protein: CAWSVRGGSYFNEQFF.